This TCR beta chain was profiled in a study of PD-L1 blockade in urothelial cancer. Study as a whole: Twenty-five of the 29 patients were men with bladder-origin urothelial cancer. The median T cell count in blood samples was 110,000 to 150,000.

CDR3 length equals 12 residues. Between the trimmed V and J ends, which lost 5 bases and 10 bases, there was a span of 15 bases. Germline V gene sequence: CDR1 SEHNR, CDR2 FQNEAQ (reference sequence). PCRs were each spiked with synthetic TCR analog templates. Profiling relied on immunoSEQ multiplex PCR, and the TCRdb table lists in-frame clones only, not all of them. In the table there are around 120,000 clones, 70% to 90% of which are singletons. The chain is built from TRBV7-9 and TRBJ2-7; D remains ambiguous. The source was PBMCs, collected around atezolizumab (anti-PD-L1) treatment. This receptor was obtained from a man aged 45-65 years with urothelial cancer. Here the CDR3 reads CASSPQSGSQYF. In DNA, the CDR3 is TGTGCCAGCAGCCCCCAGTCAGGATCCCAGTACTTC.